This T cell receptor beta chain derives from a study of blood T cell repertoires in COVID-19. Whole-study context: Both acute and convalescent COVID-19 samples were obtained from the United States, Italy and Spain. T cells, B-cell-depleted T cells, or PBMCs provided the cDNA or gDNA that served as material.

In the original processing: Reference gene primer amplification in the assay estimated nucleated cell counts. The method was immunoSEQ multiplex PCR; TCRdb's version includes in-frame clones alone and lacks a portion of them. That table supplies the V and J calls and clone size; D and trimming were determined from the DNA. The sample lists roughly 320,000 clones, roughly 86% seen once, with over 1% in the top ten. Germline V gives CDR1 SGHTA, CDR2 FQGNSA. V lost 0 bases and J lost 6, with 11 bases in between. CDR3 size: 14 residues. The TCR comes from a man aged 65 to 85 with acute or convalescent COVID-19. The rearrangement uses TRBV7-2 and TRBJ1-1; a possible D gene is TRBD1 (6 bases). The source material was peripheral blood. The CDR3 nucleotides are TGTGCCAGCAGCTTAGCCTCAACAGGGTCTGAAGCTTTCTTT. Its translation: CASSLASTGSEAFF.